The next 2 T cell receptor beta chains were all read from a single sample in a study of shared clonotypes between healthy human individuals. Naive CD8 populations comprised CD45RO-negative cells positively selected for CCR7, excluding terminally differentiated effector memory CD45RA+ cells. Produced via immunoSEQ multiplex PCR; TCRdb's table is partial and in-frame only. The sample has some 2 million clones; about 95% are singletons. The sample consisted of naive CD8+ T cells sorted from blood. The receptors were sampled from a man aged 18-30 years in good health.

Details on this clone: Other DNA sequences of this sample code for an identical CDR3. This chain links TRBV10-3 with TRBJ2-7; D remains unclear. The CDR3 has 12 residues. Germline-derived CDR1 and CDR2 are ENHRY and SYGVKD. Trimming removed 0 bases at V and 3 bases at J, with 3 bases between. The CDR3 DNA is TGTGCCATCAGTGAGTCAGGCTACGAGCAGTACTTC. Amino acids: CAISESGYEQYF.

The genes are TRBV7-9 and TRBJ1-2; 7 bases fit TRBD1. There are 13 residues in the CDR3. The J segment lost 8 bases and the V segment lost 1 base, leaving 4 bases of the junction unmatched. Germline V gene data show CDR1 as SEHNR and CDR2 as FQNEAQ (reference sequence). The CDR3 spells CASSLETGIGYTF. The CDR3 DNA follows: TGTGCCAGCAGCTTAGAGACAGGGATCGGCTACACCTTC.